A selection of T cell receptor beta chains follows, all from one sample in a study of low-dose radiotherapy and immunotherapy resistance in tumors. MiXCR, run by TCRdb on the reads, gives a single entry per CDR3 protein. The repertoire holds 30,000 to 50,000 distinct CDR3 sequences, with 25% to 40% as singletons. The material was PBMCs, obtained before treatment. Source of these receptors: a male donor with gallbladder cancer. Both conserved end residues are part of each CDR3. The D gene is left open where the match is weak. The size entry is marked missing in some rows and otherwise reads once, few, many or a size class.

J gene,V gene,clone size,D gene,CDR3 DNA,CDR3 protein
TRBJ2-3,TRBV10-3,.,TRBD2,TGTGCCATCTCGACTAGCGGGGCCACAGATACGCAGTATTTT,CAISTSGATDTQYF
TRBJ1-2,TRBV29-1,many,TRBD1,TGCAGCGCCGGCCCAAGACAGGGGAGAGAAGGCTACACCTTC,CSAGPRQGREGYTF
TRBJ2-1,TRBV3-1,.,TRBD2,TGTGCCAGCAGCCAAACAGTAAGCGGGGCCCAGTTCTTC,CASSQTVSGAQFF
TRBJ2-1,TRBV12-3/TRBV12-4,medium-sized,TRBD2,TGTGCCAGCAGCCTCGGGATAGCGGGAATACACAATGAGCAGTTCTTC,CASSLGIAGIHNEQFF
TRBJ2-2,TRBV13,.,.,TGTGCCAGCAGCCTGGAAGGCGGGGAGCTGTTTTTT,CASSLEGGELFF
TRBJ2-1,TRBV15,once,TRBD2,TGTGCCACCAGCATTCGGACTAGCGAGTACAATGAGCAGTTCTTC,CATSIRTSEYNEQFF
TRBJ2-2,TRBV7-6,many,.,TGTGCCAGCAGCCTCACGGCAAAGAACACCGGGGAGCTGTTTTTT,CASSLTAKNTGELFF
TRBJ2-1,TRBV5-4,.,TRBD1,TGTGCCAGCAGCTCCCCACGACCGGGACAGGGAGAGAATGAGCAGTTCTTC,CASSSPRPGQGENEQFF
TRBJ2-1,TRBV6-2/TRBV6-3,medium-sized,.,TGTGCCAGCACCGGACCCTCCGGCGACTCCTACAATGAGCAGTTCTTC,CASTGPSGDSYNEQFF
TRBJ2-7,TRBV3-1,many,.,TGTGCCAGCAGCCAGAGGGGTCTCTACGAGCAGTACTTC,CASSQRGLYEQYF
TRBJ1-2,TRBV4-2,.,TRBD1,TGTGCCAGCAGCCAAGATAGGGACAGGGGGCCGAAAGGCTATGGCTACACCTTC,CASSQDRDRGPKGYGYTF
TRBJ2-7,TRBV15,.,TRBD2,TGTGCCACCAGCAGAGCCGGGACTAGTTCCTACGAGCAGTACTTC,CATSRAGTSSYEQYF
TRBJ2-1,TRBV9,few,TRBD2,TGTGCCAGCAGCGAGCAAGGGCTAGCGGGAGACCTTGAGCAGTTCTTC,CASSEQGLAGDLEQFF
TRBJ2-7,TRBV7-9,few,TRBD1,TGTGCCAGCAGCTTAGGCCTTTCCGGGACAGAAAAATACGAGCAGTACTTC,CASSLGLSGTEKYEQYF
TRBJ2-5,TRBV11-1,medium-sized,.,TGTGCCAGCAGCTTAGCCGGTGGTTCGGAGACCCAGTACTTC,CASSLAGGSETQYF
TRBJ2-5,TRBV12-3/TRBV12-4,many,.,TGTGCCAGCAGTTTAGAGGGCGGACAAGAGACCCAGTACTTC,CASSLEGGQETQYF
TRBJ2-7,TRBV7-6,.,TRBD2,TGTGCCGTCGGGACTAGCGGCTCCTACGAGCAGTACTTC,CAVGTSGSYEQYF
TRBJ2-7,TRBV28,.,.,TGTGCCAGCAGGGGGGCAGGCACTTTCTCCTACGAGCAGTACTTC,CASRGAGTFSYEQYF
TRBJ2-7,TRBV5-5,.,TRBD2,TGTGCCAGCAGCCTCCCCCCGGCTAGCGGGGGTTACGAGCTGTACTTC,CASSLPPASGGYELYF
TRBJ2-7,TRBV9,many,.,TGTGCCAGCAGCTATACAGGCTACGAGCAGTACTTC,CASSYTGYEQYF
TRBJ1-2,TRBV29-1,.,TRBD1,TGCAGCGCCACGGGACAGGGGAACTATGGCTACACCTTC,CSATGQGNYGYTF
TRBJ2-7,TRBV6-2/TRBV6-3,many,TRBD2,TGTGCCAGCAGTCCGGGGGGAACTCACTACGAGCAGTACTTC,CASSPGGTHYEQYF